This record looks at one T cell receptor beta chain sequence and its context. The germline gives CDR1 SGHAT, CDR2 FQNNGV. J was trimmed by 4 bases and V by 5 bases; bases with no gene match: 8. The CDR3 covers 15 residues. The assay was immunoSEQ multiplex PCR, and TCRdb's table has in-frame clones only and misses some. This table holds around 21,000 clones, more than 85% found once. The source of the sample is a study of T cell changes during pregnancy in multiple sclerosis. The V gene is TRBV11-2, the J gene TRBJ2-7; TRBD2 agrees at 10 bases. The receptor comes from a female donor with multiple sclerosis, enrolled in a pregnancy study. This specimen consisted of CD8+ T cells from peripheral blood mononuclear cells, obtained in the first trimester of pregnancy. The CDR3 sequence: CASSPPGLASYEQYF. CDR3 coding DNA: TGTGCCAGCAGCCCTCCGGGACTAGCGAGTTACGAGCAGTACTTC.